This note documents a single T cell receptor beta chain sequence. This record comes from a study of T cell changes during pregnancy in multiple sclerosis. This table comes from immunoSEQ multiplex PCR, and its TCRdb copy is limited to in-frame clones, with some not included. Here the sample spans 55,000 to 75,000 clones, under 95% being singletons. The sequenced sample was CD8+ T cells from peripheral blood mononuclear cells, obtained in the second trimester of pregnancy. This sequence originates from a female donor with multiple sclerosis, enrolled in a pregnancy study.

The DNA for the CDR3 is TGTGCCAGCAGCTTAGGACAGGGGGTTCACTATGGCTACACCTTC. Encoded protein: CASSLGQGVHYGYTF. The V gene is TRBV11-2, the J gene TRBJ1-2; 9 positions agree with TRBD1. CDR1 and CDR2 (germline): SGHAT, FQNNGV. V lost 1 base to trimming and J lost 3 bases; unmatched junction nucleotides: 3. This CDR3 has 15 residues. The variable domain in full, completed from reference TRBV11-2 and TRBJ1-2, reads EAGVAQSPRYKIIEKRQSVAFWCNPISGHATLYWYQQILGQGPKLLIQFQNNGVVDDSQLPKDRFSAERLKGVDSTLKIQPAKLEDSAVYLCASSLGQGVHYGYTFGSGTRLTVV.